These 15 T cell receptor beta chains were sequenced from one sample in a study of blood T cells in healthy people across ages. Alongside a J-beta primer mix, a sample-barcoded 5' primer served in a second PCR lasting roughly 6 to 11 cycles. TCRdb passed the 5' RACE reads through MiXCR, listing each CDR3 protein once. The top ten clones hold 10% to 15% of a sample with approximately 800,000 distinct CDR3 sequences, about 34% of them seen once. Sequenced sample: blood. The receptor source for this set is a man between 18 and 35 years old in good health.

The table lists this clonotype with a few counts. The chain uses TRBV2 and TRBJ1-5, with D hard to call. The CDR3 is 14 amino acids. The ends were cut back, 7 bases at V and 1 base at J, with 11 bases in the middle. CDR1 is SNHLY, CDR2 FYNNEI, per germline. The CDR3 nucleotides are TGTGCCAGCACCCCGGGGTTGAGCAATCAGCCCCAGCATTTT. Its translation: CASTPGLSNQPQHF.

This clonotype appeared many times. The chain employs TRBV28 and TRBJ2-3; D ambiguous. The germline gives CDR1 MDHEN, CDR2 SYDVKM. This CDR3 spans 14 amino acids. Trimming took 10 bases from V and 0 from J, leaving 14 bases between them. Here the CDR3 reads CATSPGPSTDTQYF. CDR3 DNA sequence: TGTGCCACCTCCCCAGGACCTAGCACAGATACGCAGTATTTT.

This chain uses TRBV9 with TRBJ2-7; D is uncertain. Between the trimmed V and J ends, which lost 0 bases and 1 base, there was a span of 2 bases. CDR3 size: 12 residues. In germline, CDR1 is SGDLS, CDR2 YYNGEE. The CDR3 spells CASSVVSYEQYF. As DNA, the CDR3 is TGTGCCAGCAGCGTAGTTTCCTACGAGCAGTACTTC.

This clonotype was observed a handful of times. The chain joins TRBV18 to TRBJ2-7; tentative D call: TRBD1 (6 bases). Germline loops: CDR1 KGHSH, CDR2 LQKENI. The CDR3 extends over 14 amino acids. Trimming shortened V by 3 bases and J by 2 bases, and 11 bases separated the two germline ends. The chain's CDR3 is CASSPDRNTYEQYF. CDR3 DNA sequence: TGTGCCAGCTCACCTGACAGGAACACCTACGAGCAGTACTTC.

V is TRBV10-2 and J is TRBJ1-2, with 11 bases that match TRBD1. From germline, CDR1 is WSHSY and CDR2 SAAADI. The CDR3 totals 14 residues. J was trimmed by 8 bases and V by 4 bases; bases with no gene match: 6. The CDR3 DNA sequence: TGCGCCAGCAGTGGGACAGGGGGCGTTGAGGGCTACACCTTC. Protein: CASSGTGGVEGYTF.

The chain uses TRBV15 and TRBJ1-1, with D tentatively TRBD1 (5 bases). This CDR3 comprises 15 residues. Per the germline V gene, CDR1 is LNHNV and CDR2 is YYDKDF (reference sequence). Between the trimmed V and J ends, which lost 1 base and 1 base, there was a span of 10 bases. CDR3 amino acids: CATSRAGGANTEAFF. CDR3 in DNA: TGTGCCACCAGCAGAGCTGGAGGGGCGAACACTGAAGCTTTCTTT.

This clonotype was found a few times. Its ends do not fully match the called genes, so a read error is possible. The rearrangement links TRBV7-2 to TRBJ2-1; D not resolved. Germline CDR1 SGHTA, CDR2 FQGNSA. The CDR3 is 15 residues long. The CDR3 is CVSSLDRSSFNEQFF. The CDR3 bases are TGTGTCAGCAGCTTAGACCGCAGTTCCTTCAATGAGCAGTTCTTC.

V and J are TRBV7-9 and TRBJ1-5; D gene ambiguous. This CDR3 has 15 residues. Germline assignment: CDR1 SEHNR and CDR2 FQNEAQ (reference sequence). V shed 5 bases and J shed 0 bases, with 11 bases lying between them. In DNA form, the CDR3 reads TGTGCCAGCAGCCCCGGACGGAATAGCAATCAGCCCCAGCATTTT. Amino acid sequence: CASSPGRNSNQPQHF.

The V and J genes are TRBV12-5 and TRBJ2-2, with 7 positions matching TRBD1. Germline-derived CDR1 and CDR2 are LGHNT and FRNRAP. With 6 bases clipped from V and 5 bases from J, the junction kept 6 bases outside the gene matches. The CDR3 contains 14 residues. CDR3 sequence (DNA): TGTGCTAGTGGACCAGGGGGATGGACCGGGGAGCTGTTTTTT. It translates to CASGPGGWTGELFF.

This clonotype was counted between two and nine times. J is TRBJ2-1 and V is TRBV5-1; 8 nucleotides agree with TRBD1. The CDR3 totals 14 residues. Germline CDR1 reads SGHRS; CDR2 reads YFSETQ. V was clipped by 7 bases and J by 6 bases; unmatched bases: 9. CDR3 sequence (DNA): TGCGCCAGCGGAGAGGACAGGGCGGGCAATGAGCAGTTCTTC. This gives the protein CASGEDRAGNEQFF. The full variable domain, its missing parts supplied by reference TRBV5-1 and TRBJ2-1, is KAGVTQTPRYLIKTRGQQVTLSCSPISGHRSVSWYQQTPGQGLQFLFEYFSETQRNKGNFPGRFSGRQFSNSRSEMNVSTLELGDSALYLCASGEDRAGNEQFFGPGTRLTVL.

The genes are TRBV18 and TRBJ1-2; D uncertain. CDR3 length equals 14 residues. From germline, CDR1 is KGHSH and CDR2 LQKENI. V lost 3 bases, J lost 8 bases, and 16 bases lay in between. The DNA of the CDR3 is TGTGCCAGCTCACCGCCCCACGAGGTGGGAGGCTACACCTTC. Translation gives CASSPPHEVGGYTF.

This clonotype occurred many times. The chain links TRBV7-9 to TRBJ2-7, with D perhaps TRBD1 (6 bases). This CDR3 contains 16 residues. With 8 bases removed from V and 2 bases from J, the gap between germline ends came to 22 bases. The germline V gene has CDR1 SEHNR and CDR2 FQNEAQ (reference sequence). CDR3: CASHELIRTETYEQYF. CDR3 in DNA: TGTGCCAGCCATGAGCTTATAAGGACAGAGACCTACGAGCAGTACTTC.

The chain links TRBV7-2 to TRBJ2-3; TRBD2 agrees at 7 bases. Trimming took 3 bases from V and 4 from J; bases not matched to a gene: 19. The CDR3 runs 19 residues. In germline, CDR1 is SGHTA, CDR2 FQGNSA. The CDR3 nucleotides read TGTGCCAGCAGCTTCTTTGTCGAGGGAGGGCCGAAATTATCAGATACGCAGTATTTT. Encoded protein: CASSFFVEGGPKLSDTQYF.

In this sample, this clonotype turned up a few times. V is TRBV5-1 and J is TRBJ2-3; 9 positions agree with TRBD1. Unmatched junction bases numbered 11, after V lost 4 bases and J lost 5 bases. The CDR3 loop spans 16 amino acids. Germline V gene lookup returns CDR1 SGHRS and CDR2 YFSETQ. The CDR3 loop is CASSSGQGSLGDTQYF. The CDR3 nucleotides read TGCGCCAGCAGCAGCGGACAGGGGTCTTTAGGAGATACGCAGTATTTT.

This clonotype was found a few times. V usage is TRBV6-5 and J usage is TRBJ1-1; no firm D call. Trimming took 6 bases from V and 4 from J, leaving 12 bases between them. This CDR3 has 13 residues. Germline CDR1 and CDR2: MNHEY and SVGAGI. The CDR3 loop reads CASSLWWGTEAFF. CDR3 nucleotides: TGTGCCAGCAGCCTATGGTGGGGCACTGAAGCTTTCTTT.